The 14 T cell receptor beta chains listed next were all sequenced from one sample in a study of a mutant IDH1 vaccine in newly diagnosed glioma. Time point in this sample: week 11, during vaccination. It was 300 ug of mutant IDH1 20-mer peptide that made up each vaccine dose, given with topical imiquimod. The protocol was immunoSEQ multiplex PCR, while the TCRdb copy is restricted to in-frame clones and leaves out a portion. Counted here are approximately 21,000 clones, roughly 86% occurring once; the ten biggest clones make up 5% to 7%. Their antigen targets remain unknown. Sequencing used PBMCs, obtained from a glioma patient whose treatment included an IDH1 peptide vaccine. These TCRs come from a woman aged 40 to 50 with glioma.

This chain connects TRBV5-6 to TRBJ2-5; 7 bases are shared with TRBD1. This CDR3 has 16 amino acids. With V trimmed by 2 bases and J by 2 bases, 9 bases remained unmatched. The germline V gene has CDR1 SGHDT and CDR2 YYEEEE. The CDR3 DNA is TGTGCCAGCAGCTTCACCCGGACAGGCCAGCAAGAGACCCAGTACTTC. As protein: CASSFTRTGQQETQYF. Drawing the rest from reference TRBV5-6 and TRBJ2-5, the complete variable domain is DAGVTQSPTHLIKTRGQQVTLRCSPKSGHDTVSWYQQALGQGPQFIFQYYEEEERQRGNFPDRFSGHQFPNYSSELNVNALLLGDSALYLCASSFTRTGQQETQYFGPGTRLLVL.

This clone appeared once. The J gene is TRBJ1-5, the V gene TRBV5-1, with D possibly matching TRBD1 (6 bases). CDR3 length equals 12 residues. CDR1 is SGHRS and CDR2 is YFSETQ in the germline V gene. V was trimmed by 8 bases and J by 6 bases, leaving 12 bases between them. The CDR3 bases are TGCGCCAGATTTCAGGGGCCTCAGCCCCAGCATTTT. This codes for CARFQGPQPQHF.

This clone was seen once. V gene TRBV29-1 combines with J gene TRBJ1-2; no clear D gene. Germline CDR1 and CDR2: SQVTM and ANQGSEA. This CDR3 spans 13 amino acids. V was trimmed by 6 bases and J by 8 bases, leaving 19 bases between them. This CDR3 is CSVRPGSTSGYTF. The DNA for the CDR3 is TGCAGCGTGCGACCGGGGTCCACCTCGGGCTACACCTTC.

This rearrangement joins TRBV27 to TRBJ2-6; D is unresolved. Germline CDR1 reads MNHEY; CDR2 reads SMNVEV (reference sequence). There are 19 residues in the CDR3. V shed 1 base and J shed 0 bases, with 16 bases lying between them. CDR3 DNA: TGTGCCAGCAGTTTATGGTCCCCGGATGAATTCTCTGGGGCCAACGTCCTGACTTTC. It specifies CASSLWSPDEFSGANVLTF.

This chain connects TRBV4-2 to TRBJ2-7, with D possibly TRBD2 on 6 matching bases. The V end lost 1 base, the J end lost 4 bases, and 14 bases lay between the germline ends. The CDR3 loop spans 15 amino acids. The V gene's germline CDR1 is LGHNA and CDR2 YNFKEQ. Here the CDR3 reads CASSQARGTVYEQYF. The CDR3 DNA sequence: TGTGCCAGCAGCCAAGCACGGGGGACTGTTTACGAGCAGTACTTC.

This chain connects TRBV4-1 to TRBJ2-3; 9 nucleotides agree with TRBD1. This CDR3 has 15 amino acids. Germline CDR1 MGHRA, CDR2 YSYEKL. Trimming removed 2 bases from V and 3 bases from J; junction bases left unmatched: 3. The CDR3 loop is CASSQRGTGTDTQYF. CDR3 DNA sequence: TGCGCCAGCAGCCAAAGGGGGACAGGGACAGATACGCAGTATTTT.

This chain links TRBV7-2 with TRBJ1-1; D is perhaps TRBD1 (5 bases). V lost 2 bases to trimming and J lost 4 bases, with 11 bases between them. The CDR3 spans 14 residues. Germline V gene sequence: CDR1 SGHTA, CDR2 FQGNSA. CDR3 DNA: TGTGCCAGCAGCTTACAGGGAGCGAGCACTGAAGCTTTCTTT. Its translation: CASSLQGASTEAFF.

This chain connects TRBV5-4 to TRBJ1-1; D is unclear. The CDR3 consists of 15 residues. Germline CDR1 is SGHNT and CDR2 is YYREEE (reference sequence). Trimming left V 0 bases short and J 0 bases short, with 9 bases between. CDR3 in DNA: TGTGCCAGCAGCTTGGCCATAGGGTTGAACACTGAAGCTTTCTTT. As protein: CASSLAIGLNTEAFF. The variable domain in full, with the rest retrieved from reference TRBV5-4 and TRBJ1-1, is ETGVTQSPTHLIKTRGQQVTLRCSSQSGHNTVSWYQQALGQGPQFIFQYYREEENGRGNFPPRFSGLQFPNYSSELNVNALELDDSALYLCASSLAIGLNTEAFFGQGTRLTVV.

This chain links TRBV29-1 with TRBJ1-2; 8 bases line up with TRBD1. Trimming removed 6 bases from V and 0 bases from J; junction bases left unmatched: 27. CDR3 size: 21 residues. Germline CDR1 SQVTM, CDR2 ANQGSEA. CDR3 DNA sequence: TGCAGCGTCCTCTCCCCAATTCCAGTCCCGGGACAGGACCGAGCTAACTATGGCTACACCTTC. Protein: CSVLSPIPVPGQDRANYGYTF.

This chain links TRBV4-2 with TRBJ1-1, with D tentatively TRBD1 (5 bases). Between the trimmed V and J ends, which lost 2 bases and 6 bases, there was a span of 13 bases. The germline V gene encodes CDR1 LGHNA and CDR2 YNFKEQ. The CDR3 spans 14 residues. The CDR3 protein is CASSQPIWGAEAFF. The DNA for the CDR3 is TGTGCCAGCAGCCAACCGATTTGGGGGGCTGAAGCTTTCTTT.

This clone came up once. The CDR3 sequence is CASSPSPGNQPQHF. The DNA for the CDR3 is TGTGCCAGCAGCCCGTCTCCGGGCAATCAGCCCCAGCATTTT. This rearrangement joins TRBV11-2 to TRBJ1-5, with D unresolved. V was trimmed by 5 bases and J by 2 bases, leaving 10 bases between them. The germline CDR1 and CDR2 sequences are SGHAT and FQNNGV. The CDR3 is 14 residues long. Filled out from reference TRBV11-2 and TRBJ1-5, the complete variable domain reads EAGVAQSPRYKIIEKRQSVAFWCNPISGHATLYWYQQILGQGPKLLIQFQNNGVVDDSQLPKDRFSAERLKGVDSTLKIQPAKLEDSAVYLCASSPSPGNQPQHFGDGTRLSIL.

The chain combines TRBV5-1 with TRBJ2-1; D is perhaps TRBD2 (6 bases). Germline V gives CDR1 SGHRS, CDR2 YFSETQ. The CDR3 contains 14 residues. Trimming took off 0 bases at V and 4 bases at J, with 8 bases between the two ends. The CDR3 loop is CASSLGGEYNEQFF. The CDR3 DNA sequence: TGCGCCAGCAGCTTGGGGGGGGAGTACAATGAGCAGTTCTTC.

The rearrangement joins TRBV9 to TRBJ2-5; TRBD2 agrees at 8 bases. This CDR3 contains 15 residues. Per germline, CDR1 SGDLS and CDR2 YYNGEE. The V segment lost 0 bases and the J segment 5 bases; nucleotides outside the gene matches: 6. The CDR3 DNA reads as TGTGCCAGCAGCGTAGATCCGGGGGGGCGTGAGACCCAGTACTTC. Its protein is CASSVDPGGRETQYF.

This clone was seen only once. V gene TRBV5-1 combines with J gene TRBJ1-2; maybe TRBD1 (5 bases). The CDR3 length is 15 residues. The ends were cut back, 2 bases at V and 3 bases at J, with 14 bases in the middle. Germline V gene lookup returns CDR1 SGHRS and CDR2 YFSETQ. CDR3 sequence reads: CASSFNRSLYYGYTF. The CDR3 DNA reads TGCGCCAGCAGCTTTAACAGGAGCCTTTACTATGGCTACACCTTC.